This record looks at one TCR beta chain sequence and its context. Per the study methods: Estimation of nucleated cell counts was performed using reference gene primer amplification. The protocol was immunoSEQ multiplex PCR, while the TCRdb copy is restricted to in-frame clones and leaves out a portion. V and J calls and clone size come straight from that table; D and trimming were deduced from the DNA. Of 120,000 or so clones listed, around four fifths were seen once; the top ten hold around a quarter. The data stem from a study of blood T cell repertoires in COVID-19. Study background: Italy, Spain and the United States were the sources of the convalescent and acute COVID-19 samples.

Sequencing was performed on peripheral blood. This TCR derives from a human donor in a cohort sampled during active COVID-19.

CDR3 coding DNA: TGTGCCAGCTCACCGGGACAGGGTTCTTCTGGGGCCAACGTCCTGACTTTC. It is translated as CASSPGQGSSGANVLTF. The genes are TRBV18 and TRBJ2-6, with 9 bases that match TRBD1. Germline V gene sequence: CDR1 KGHSH, CDR2 LQKENI. Losses at the gene ends were 3 bases for V and 1 base for J; bases not matched to a gene: 4. CDR3 length: 17 residues.